This section outlines one T cell receptor beta chain sequence together with its context. This record belongs to a study of blood T cell repertoires in COVID-19. V was clipped by 7 bases and J by 2 bases, with 24 bases between them. The germline CDR1 and CDR2 sequences are MDHEN and SYDVKM. The CDR3 runs 17 residues. How the authors handled the data: Nucleated cell number was recorded as an estimate derived from reference gene primer amplification. The data were produced by immunoSEQ multiplex PCR, yet TCRdb's version contains in-frame clones alone and is incomplete. That table supplies the V and J calls and clone size; D and trimming were determined from the DNA. The sample includes about 390,000 clones, 80% to 90% seen only once; the top ten take 2.3%.

The rearrangement links TRBV28 to TRBJ2-7, with D possibly matching TRBD1 (6 bases). The sample was peripheral blood. The TCR was taken from a woman in her sixties or seventies with COVID-19, enrolled during active disease. The CDR3 nucleotides are TGTGCCAGCACCTACCAGCTTGGGGGCCCGCTAACCTACGAGCAGTACTTC. Translation: CASTYQLGGPLTYEQYF.